The entry that follows covers one TCR beta chain sequence. Its target antigen remains unknown. There are no base qualities to consult, and no much larger clone falls within one base. Collaborating institutions collected whole blood in K2EDTA tubes following their own protocols. For TCRbeta analysis, collaborators shipped samples in one of three forms: frozen whole blood, isolated PBMCs, or DNA extracted from either of those sample types. This record comes from a study of blood T cell repertoires in COVID-19 (dated by TCRdb to the early 2020s). The study in broad terms: Samples covering the acute and convalescent phases of COVID-19 were provided by collaborators in the United States, Italy and Spain. The samples were drawn from the first 160 participants of the ongoing ImmuneRACE study and from 1,254 subjects provided by 6 global collaborators. The dataset comprised deeply sampled blood TCRbeta repertoires from subjects exposed to, actively infected with, or recovered from COVID-19. The sample metadata nearly always contained a de-identified subject ID, COVID-19 status, age in years and sex. The repertoires were made available in a free public database intended to serve as a resource for research on the immune response to SARS-CoV-2. HLA class I and class II types, where available, came from metadata supplied by the sample provider rather than from assay-based typing. The material from the prospective study consisted of cDNA or gDNA derived from T cells, B-cell-depleted T cells, or PBMCs. Study-wide conclusions, independent of this receptor: Clinical and demographic metadata were provided uncurated, with the amount varying by source and participant.

CDR3 length: 13 amino acids, cysteine to phenylalanine. Just the 39-base CDR3 DNA is kept, in frame starting at base 1. Trimming takes 7 bases off V and 4 bases off J; junction bases not matched to a gene: 4. TCRbeta CDR3 regions were amplified from genomic DNA by means of the immunoSEQ Assay, a bias-controlled multiplex PCR. Per the source publication's procedure: Within the assay, amplification of reference gene primers was used to estimate how many nucleated cells each sample contained. Sequence reads were collapsed and filtered to measure the absolute abundance of every unique TCRbeta CDR3 rearrangement. For each sample, productive Simpson clonality was calculated as the square root of Simpson's diversity index across productive rearrangements. TCRdb took over this immuneACCESS table, retaining in-frame rearrangements with V and J assigned. Such tables are incomplete; in checked studies, under half of the missing clones stem from an unresolved V gene, and the remainder is unexplained. V and J calls and clone size are given by that table; D and trimming were obtained from the DNA. In all, the sample holds 100,000 or so clones, and about 93% of those were seen once. Of the sample, over 3.5% falls within the top ten clones.

What was sequenced was peripheral blood. The V gene is TRBV12-3 or TRBV12-4 and the J gene is TRBJ2-7; 10 of the junction bases match TRBD1. The clonotype was recovered from a woman between 50 and 59 years old in a cohort sampled during active COVID-19. The CDR3 corresponds to CASNRGQGYEQYF. The nucleotides read TGTGCCAGCAACCGGGGACAGGGGTACGAGCAGTACTTC.